One and the same sample provided the 16 T cell receptor beta chains below, sequenced in a study of breast tumors, draining lymph nodes, adjacent tissues. TCRdb ran MiXCR on the multiplex PCR reads and lists one entry per CDR3 protein. Found here are 150,000 to 200,000 distinct CDR3 sequences, approximately 30% of them singletons; the top ten hold roughly 3.8%. Breast cancer patients provided tissue from their axillary draining lymph nodes. Sequencing was carried out using axillary lymph node tissue. These receptors all come from a female donor with breast cancer. Some clones in this sample may be carry-over from other donors' samples.

This clonotype was detected ten times or more. The chain joins TRBV7-9 to TRBJ2-1; the match to TRBD1 covers 8 bases. The CDR3 length is 16 residues. With V trimmed by 5 bases and J by 3 bases, 9 bases remained unmatched. Per the germline V gene, CDR1 is SEHNR and CDR2 is FQNEAQ (reference sequence). The CDR3 coding sequence is TGTGCCAGCAGCGGGGGACAGGTTTCCCGCTACAATGAGCAGTTCTTC. This gives the protein CASSGGQVSRYNEQFF.

This clonotype was detected ten times or more. The chain links TRBV30 to TRBJ1-6; D ambiguous. The CDR3 totals 13 residues. Trimming took off 3 bases at V and 9 bases at J, with 12 bases between the two ends. The germline V gene encodes CDR1 GTSNPN and CDR2 SVGIG (reference sequence). CDR3 nucleotides: TGTGCCTGGAGGGAGACGGCAGGTTCACCCCTCCACTTT. Its protein is CAWRETAGSPLHF.

This clonotype was seen ten or more times. The V gene is TRBV12-3 or TRBV12-4, the J gene TRBJ1-2; D is possibly TRBD1 (5 bases). The germline V and J ends were trimmed by 9 bases and 0 bases, with 23 bases remaining between them. This CDR3 is built from 17 residues. CDR3 coding DNA: TGTGCCAGTAGCCTAAAGATTTGGGGGAGTCCTAACTATGGCTACACCTTC. As protein: CASSLKIWGSPNYGYTF.

The rearrangement joins TRBV3-2 to TRBJ2-2; TRBD1 reflects the table's D call only, with no check against the DNA. TRBV3-2 is described as a pseudogene. The CDR3 is made up of 16 amino acids. The CDR3 here is CASSQEGTANAGELFF. CDR3 bases: TGTGCCAGCAGCCAAGAGGGGACCGCCAACGCCGGGGAGCTGTTTTTT.

This clonotype was found many times. The chain recombines TRBV20-1 with TRBJ1-2; 8 bases agree with TRBD1. There are 13 residues in the CDR3. The junction had 9 bases not matched to a gene; V was cut back by 6 bases and J by 6 bases. Germline CDR1 reads DFQATT; CDR2 reads SNEGSKA (reference sequence). Written as DNA, the CDR3 is TGCAGTGCGACTCTGCAGGGGGCCGATGGCTACACCTTC. Translated: CSATLQGADGYTF.

This clonotype has ten or more counts. V gene TRBV30 combines with J gene TRBJ2-3; D unclear. V gave up 5 bases and J gave up 1 base, with 10 bases separating them. The CDR3 loop spans 13 amino acids. Per the germline V gene, CDR1 is GTSNPN and CDR2 is SVGIG (reference sequence). The CDR3 region is CAWGQGGTDTQYF. CDR3 in DNA: TGTGCCTGGGGCCAAGGTGGCACAGATACGCAGTATTTT.

The table lists this clonotype with many counts. The V and J genes are TRBV19 and TRBJ1-5; TRBD1 agrees at 7 bases. CDR1 and CDR2 (germline): LNHDA, SQIVND (reference sequence). This CDR3 is built from 15 residues. The junction had 11 bases not matched to a gene; V was cut back by 5 bases and J by 7 bases. The CDR3 DNA follows: TGTGCCAGTAGTGAAGGGACAGCGGATAGACAGCCCCAGCATTTT. Translation: CASSEGTADRQPQHF.

This rearrangement joins TRBV2 to TRBJ1-2, with D perhaps TRBD1 (6 bases). Germline V gene lookup returns CDR1 SNHLY and CDR2 FYNNEI. The CDR3 totals 14 residues. Trimming stripped 6 bases from V and 5 bases from J, with 16 bases between. The CDR3 DNA follows: TGTGCCAGCAGCCGGGACACGCTCGGATATGGCTACACCTTC. Translating gives CASSRDTLGYGYTF. The full variable domain, rest sourced from reference TRBV2 and TRBJ1-2, is EPEVTQTPSHQVTQMGQEVILRCVPISNHLYFYWYRQILGQKVEFLVSFYNNEISEKSEIFDDQFSVERPDGSNFTLKIRSTKLEDSAMYFCASSRDTLGYGYTFGSGTRLTVV.

Comment on this clonotype: This may be a read error, as it is one base from a much larger clone. The chain joins TRBV6-2 or TRBV6-3 to TRBJ2-3, with TRBD1 matching 8 bases. This CDR3 is 15 amino acids long. Germline V CDR1 and CDR2: MNHEY, SVGEGT. CDR3 sequence: CASNRENRGRDAQYF. The CDR3 DNA reads as TGTGCCAGCAACAGGGAAAACAGGGGGAGAGATGCGCAGTATTTT.

At least ten counts were recorded for this clonotype. The chain is built from TRBV7-8 and TRBJ2-3; no definite D call. Per germline, CDR1 SGHVS and CDR2 FQNEAQ. V lost 1 base to trimming and J lost 3 bases, with 8 bases between them. The CDR3 covers 14 residues. The CDR3 coding sequence is TGTGCCAGCAGCTTAGTCCTGGAAACAGATACGCAGTATTTT. It specifies CASSLVLETDTQYF. Full variable domain (outside the CDR3, taken from reference TRBV7-8 and TRBJ2-3): GAGVSQSPRYKVAKRGQDVALRCDPISGHVSLFWYQQALGQGPEFLTYFQNEAQLDKSGLPSDRFFAERPEGSVSTLKIQRTQQEDSAVYLCASSLVLETDTQYFGPGTRLTVL.

The gene calls are TRBV29-1 and TRBJ2-1, with D perhaps TRBD1 (6 bases). The CDR3 runs 13 residues. Germline V CDR1 and CDR2: SQVTM, ANQGSEA. V lost 4 bases, J lost 9 bases, and 16 bases lay in between. The CDR3 coding sequence is TGCAGCGTTGCGGGCAGGGGATCCCCTGAGCAGTTCTTC. It translates to CSVAGRGSPEQFF.

This clonotype has ten or more counts. The chain employs TRBV10-2 and TRBJ2-5; 9 positions match TRBD1. The V gene end was trimmed by 3 bases and the J gene end by 5 bases; junction bases not matched to a gene: 7. This CDR3 has 15 amino acids. Germline values: CDR1 WSHSY, CDR2 SAAADI. The CDR3 DNA reads as TGCGCCAGCAGTGAAACAGGGGGCTACGGGGAGACCCAGTACTTC. The encoded protein is CASSETGGYGETQYF.

The chain employs TRBV29-1 and TRBJ2-7; D is possibly TRBD2 (5 bases). The V end was cut by 7 bases, the J end by 0 bases, with 22 bases between. This CDR3 spans 16 amino acids. Germline CDR1 and CDR2: SQVTM and ANQGSEA. The CDR3 DNA reads TGCAGCGGGCTCGCCATGGACTGGCAGAGCTCCTACGAGCAGTACTTC. Translating gives CSGLAMDWQSSYEQYF.

Turning to this clonotype: One end of the junction is discordant with germline, which a read error may explain. V and J are TRBV7-9 and TRBJ1-2; perhaps TRBD1 as D (5 bases). Germline assignment: CDR1 SEHNR and CDR2 FQNEAQ (reference sequence). The CDR3 extends over 15 amino acids. The CDR3 DNA sequence: TGTGCCAGCAGCAAATCCGGGGCAGGGAACTCTGGCTACCCCTTC. Protein product: CASSKSGAGNSGYPF.

This clonotype was seen at least ten times. The rearrangement joins TRBV10-3 to TRBJ2-5; D is ambiguous. The CDR3 has 11 residues. Per the germline V gene, CDR1 is ENHRY and CDR2 is SYGVKD. The ends were cut back, 2 bases at V and 4 bases at J, with 2 bases in the middle. DNA for the CDR3: TGTGCCATCAGTGAGGGAGAGACCCAGTACTTC. Its protein product is CAISEGETQYF.

This clonotype was found once. The chain recombines TRBV25-1 with TRBJ2-7, with no clear D. In germline, CDR1 is MGHDK, CDR2 SYGVNS. The CDR3 extends over 14 amino acids. The CDR3 is CARDIQASLGEQYF. CDR3 nucleotide sequence: TGTGCTAGAGATATCCAGGCCAGCCTGGGAGAGCAGTACTTC.